Shown below are 30 T cell receptor beta chains from a single sample sequenced in a study of T-cell memory formation after mild COVID-19. TCRdb processed the 5' RACE reads anew with MiXCR; each CDR3 protein has one entry. The sample lists hundreds of thousands of distinct CDR3 sequences; 20% to 25% were seen once. The source material was PBMCs or a T cell subset sorted from them (not recorded which). These receptors were taken from an adult woman who had mild COVID-19 (a few samples of this study predate the infection). Cell type and time point are not known.

The table lists this clonotype with many counts. V is TRBV30 and J is TRBJ2-3; 7 nucleotides agree with TRBD2. V gave up 1 base and J gave up 1 base; unmatched junction bases: 5. CDR1 is GTSNPN, CDR2 SVGIG, per germline (reference sequence). The CDR3 spans 15 residues. CDR3 in amino acids: CAWSAQLAGTDTQYF. CDR3 nucleotide sequence: TGTGCCTGGAGTGCCCAGCTAGCGGGCACAGATACGCAGTATTTT.

This clonotype was found a few times. The V gene is TRBV6-2 or TRBV6-3, the J gene TRBJ2-7; 7 nucleotides align to TRBD1. V dropped 5 bases and J dropped 2; count of bases not matched to a gene: 9. CDR1 and CDR2 (germline): MNHEY, SVGEGT. This CDR3 comprises 15 residues. Written as DNA, the CDR3 is TGTGCCAGCAGTGACCATAAGACAGGGACCTACGAGCAGTACTTC. This translates into CASSDHKTGTYEQYF.

The chain is built from TRBV7-9 and TRBJ1-2; perhaps TRBD1 as D (6 bases). From germline, CDR1 is SEHNR and CDR2 FQNEAQ (reference sequence). Trimming shortened V by 6 bases and J by 0 bases, and 20 bases separated the two germline ends. This CDR3 is 17 amino acids long. CDR3 sequence (DNA): TGTGCCAGCAGTCTTGGGGGTTTGGACAGATCTAACTATGGCTACACCTTC. This translates into CASSLGGLDRSNYGYTF.

The chain joins TRBV4-1 to TRBJ2-7; 7 nucleotides match TRBD2. The CDR3 has 16 residues. Germline V CDR1 and CDR2: MGHRA, YSYEKL. The ends lost 0 bases at V and 6 bases at J; junction bases unmatched: 11. CDR3 bases: TGCGCCAGCAGCCAAGATAGCAGCGGGATCGGTGGCGAGCAGTACTTC. It is translated as CASSQDSSGIGGEQYF.

CDR3 sequence reads: CATSDRRQGMNEQFF. The CDR3, as DNA: TGTGCCACCAGTGATCGACGACAGGGTATGAATGAGCAGTTCTTC. This chain joins TRBV24-1 and TRBJ2-1, with TRBD1 identical over 7 bases. This CDR3 has 15 residues. Germline trimming cut 3 bases from V and 7 bases from J; bases unmatched to any gene: 8. Germline V CDR1 and CDR2: KGHDR, SFDVKD.

This clonotype was detected a few times. CDR3 loop: CASSLSGGAEAFF. The CDR3 coding sequence is TGTGCCAGCAGCTTATCAGGGGGAGCTGAAGCTTTCTTT. The V call is TRBV7-9, the J call TRBJ1-1, with 7 bases that match TRBD1. Germline-derived CDR1 and CDR2 are SEHNR and FQNEAQ (reference sequence). This CDR3 contains 13 residues. Trimming cost V 2 bases and J 6 bases; bases outside gene matches: 3.

This rearrangement joins TRBV7-9 to TRBJ2-2; 9 positions match TRBD1. J lost 2 bases, V lost 5 bases, and 3 bases had no gene match. The CDR3 consists of 15 residues. Per the germline V gene, CDR1 is SEHNR and CDR2 is FQNEAQ (reference sequence). The CDR3 region is CASSQQGANTGELFF. The CDR3 nucleotides are TGTGCCAGCAGCCAACAGGGGGCCAACACCGGGGAGCTGTTTTTT.

This clonotype occurred a few times. The chain recombines TRBV7-6 with TRBJ2-2; D is possibly TRBD1 (6 bases). Trimming shortened V by 5 bases and J by 7 bases, and 17 bases separated the two germline ends. The CDR3 consists of 15 residues. Germline lookup yields CDR1 SGHVS and CDR2 FNYEAQ. The CDR3 DNA reads as TGTGCCAGCAGCCGGGACACGGAGAGGGTCGGGGAGCTGTTTTTT. The encoded protein is CASSRDTERVGELFF.

This clonotype has ten or more counts. The chain combines TRBV7-2 with TRBJ1-6; 9 bases agree with TRBD1. The CDR3 is 15 residues long. From germline, CDR1 is SGHTA and CDR2 FQGNSA. The V gene end was trimmed by 3 bases and the J gene end by 5 bases; junction bases not matched to a gene: 2. This CDR3 is CASSLGDRDNSPLHF. In nucleotides, the CDR3 is TGTGCCAGCAGCTTGGGGGACAGGGATAATTCACCCCTCCACTTT.

This clonotype was recorded many times. The chain employs TRBV5-4 and TRBJ2-3; 7 bases line up with TRBD1. Germline V gene lookup returns CDR1 SGHNT and CDR2 YYREEE (reference sequence). CDR3 length: 15 amino acids. V shed 2 bases and J 3 bases; nucleotides not matched to a gene: 6. Here the CDR3 reads CASSFPGTETDTQYF. For the CDR3, the DNA is TGTGCCAGCAGCTTCCCCGGGACAGAAACAGATACGCAGTATTTT.

The V call is TRBV12-3 or TRBV12-4, the J call TRBJ2-7, with 10 bases identical to TRBD1. With V trimmed by 5 bases and J by 7 bases, 11 bases remained unmatched. The CDR3 is 15 amino acids. The CDR3 loop reads CASSPVGTGAFEQYF. CDR3 in DNA: TGTGCCAGCAGTCCGGTGGGGACAGGGGCCTTTGAGCAGTACTTC.

In this sample, this clonotype turned up a few times. The gene calls are TRBV20-1 and TRBJ1-2, with no clear D. Per germline, CDR1 DFQATT and CDR2 SNEGSKA (reference sequence). The CDR3 consists of 13 residues. The ends were cut back, 2 bases at V and 8 bases at J, with 15 bases in the middle. CDR3 protein: CSARPDKAVGYTF. CDR3 nucleotide sequence: TGCAGTGCTAGACCCGACAAGGCCGTCGGCTACACCTTC.

The chain employs TRBV24-1 and TRBJ1-1; D possibly corresponds to TRBD1 (6 bases). Between the trimmed V and J ends, which lost 4 bases and 3 bases, there was a span of 14 bases. Germline CDR1 reads KGHDR; CDR2 reads SFDVKD. This CDR3 has 15 amino acids. CDR3: CATSDHTGRDTEAFF. The CDR3 DNA reads TGTGCCACCAGTGACCACACAGGGCGGGACACTGAAGCTTTCTTT.

This chain links TRBV6-1 with TRBJ2-7; no firm D call. Trimming took off 4 bases at V and 3 bases at J, with 16 bases between the two ends. Germline CDR1 reads MNHNS; CDR2 reads SASEGT. The CDR3 has 15 amino acids. The CDR3 nucleotides read TGTGCCAGCAGTGTCGGCGACGCCGATTACTACGAGCAGTACTTC. It translates to CASSVGDADYYEQYF.

V is TRBV6-5 and J is TRBJ2-5; D could derive from TRBD1 or TRBD2 (6 bases each). Germline V lookup: CDR1 MNHEY, CDR2 SVGAGI. The CDR3 consists of 14 residues. V lost 0 bases and J lost 3, with 8 bases in between. This CDR3 reads CASSYSGGEETQYF. CDR3 bases: TGTGCCAGCAGTTACTCGGGGGGCGAAGAGACCCAGTACTTC.

The V and J genes are TRBV12-3 or TRBV12-4 and TRBJ2-7; D may be TRBD1 (5 bases). The V and J ends lost 3 bases and 3 bases respectively, with 9 bases between them. The CDR3 loop spans 13 amino acids. CDR3 protein: CASSFRQIYEQYF. CDR3 nucleotide sequence: TGTGCCAGCAGTTTTAGACAGATCTACGAGCAGTACTTC.

The rearrangement joins TRBV19 to TRBJ2-1, with D possibly called TRBD1 or TRBD2 (5 bases each). Germline CDR1 is LNHDA and CDR2 is SQIVND (reference sequence). The CDR3 is 17 residues long. The V and J ends lost 6 bases and 5 bases respectively, with 23 bases between them. The CDR3 protein is CASRSPGTGISNNEQFF. CDR3 DNA: TGTGCCAGTAGATCACCCGGGACGGGGATAAGCAACAATGAGCAGTTCTTC.

Worth noting for this clonotype: Its ends do not fully match the called genes, so a read error is possible. The CDR3 protein is CSARDRAPRTEAFF. The CDR3 nucleotides read TGCAGTGCCAGAGACAGGGCCCCCAGGACTGAAGCTTTCTTT. The chain recombines TRBV20-1 with TRBJ1-1; 7 bases fit TRBD1. In germline, CDR1 is DFQATT, CDR2 SNEGSKA (reference sequence). The CDR3 covers 14 residues.

This clonotype was seen a few times. The chain has TRBV3-1 and TRBJ1-5, with D maybe TRBD1 (5 bases). V lost 0 bases and J lost 7, with 10 bases in between. Germline V gene lookup returns CDR1 LGHDT and CDR2 YNNKEL (reference sequence). The CDR3 contains 14 residues. CDR3 residues: CASSQDYRPQPQHF. In nucleotides, the CDR3 is TGTGCCAGCAGCCAAGATTACAGGCCGCAGCCCCAGCATTTT.

V and J are TRBV7-6 and TRBJ2-7, with 8 bases matching TRBD2. After removal of 4 bases from V and 4 bases from J, the junction contained 12 bases not matched to a gene. CDR3 size: 16 residues. Per the germline V gene, CDR1 is SGHVS and CDR2 is FNYEAQ. CDR3 amino acids: CASSSAGLGGAYEQYF. The CDR3 nucleotides are TGTGCCAGCAGCTCCGCGGGACTAGGAGGGGCGTACGAGCAGTACTTC.

The rearrangement uses TRBV29-1 and TRBJ1-2; D unclear. Trimming took 3 bases from V and 1 from J, leaving 12 bases between them. Germline CDR1 reads SQVTM; CDR2 reads ANQGSEA. This CDR3 region has 14 residues. The CDR3 spells CSVEDRWGNYGYTF. As DNA, the CDR3 is TGCAGCGTTGAGGACCGGTGGGGTAACTATGGCTACACCTTC. The variable domain in full, completed from reference TRBV29-1 and TRBJ1-2, reads SAVISQKPSRDICQRGTSLTIQCQVDSQVTMMFWYRQQPGQSLTLIATANQGSEATYESGFVIDKFPISRPNLTFSTLTVSNMSPEDSSIYLCSVEDRWGNYGYTFGSGTRLTVV.

This clonotype was seen more than once but under ten times. The chain employs TRBV5-4 and TRBJ2-7, with D perhaps TRBD1 (7 bases). The germline V gene encodes CDR1 SGHNT and CDR2 YYREEE (reference sequence). This CDR3 region has 15 residues. The V gene lost 0 bases and the J gene lost 6 bases, with 16 bases spanning the gap. CDR3 in DNA: TGTGCCAGCAGCTTGGATAAAAGACAGGGAGGCGAGCAGTACTTC. Amino acid sequence: CASSLDKRQGGEQYF.

The gene calls are TRBV19 and TRBJ2-7; TRBD2 is a possible D gene (6 bases). CDR1 is LNHDA, CDR2 SQIVND, per germline (reference sequence). Deletions cut 5 bases from V and 3 bases from J, with 14 bases between. The CDR3 runs to 14 residues. The CDR3 is CASSPGDKYYEQYF. The CDR3 DNA sequence: TGTGCCAGTAGTCCGGGAGACAAGTACTACGAGCAGTACTTC. Variable domain in full (rest from reference TRBV19 and TRBJ2-7): DGGITQSPKYLFRKEGQNVTLSCEQNLNHDAMYWYRQDPGQGLRLIYYSQIVNDFQKGDIAEGYSVSREKKESFPLTVTSAQKNPTAFYLCASSPGDKYYEQYFGPGTRLTVT.

This CDR3 is CASLSGYYGYTF. The CDR3 DNA follows: TGTGCCAGTCTCAGCGGTTACTATGGCTACACCTTC. The genes are TRBV3-1 and TRBJ1-2, with D unclear. This CDR3 has 12 amino acids. The V end was cut by 9 bases, the J end by 3 bases, with 11 bases between. Germline CDR1 reads LGHDT; CDR2 reads YNNKEL (reference sequence).

The rearrangement links TRBV4-2 to TRBJ2-7, with a possible D match to TRBD1 (6 bases). Germline lookup yields CDR1 LGHNA and CDR2 YNFKEQ. The germline V and J ends were trimmed by 6 bases and 3 bases, with 12 bases remaining between them. This CDR3 has 13 residues. The CDR3 nucleotides read TGTGCCAGCAGTCCAGGGGACCTCTACGAGCAGTACTTC. Translated: CASSPGDLYEQYF.

There are a few counts of this clonotype. The V call is TRBV10-3, the J call TRBJ1-4; unclear D gene. CDR1 is ENHRY and CDR2 is SYGVKD in the germline V gene. V lost 11 bases to trimming and J lost 0 bases, with 10 bases between them. This CDR3 has 13 amino acids. The CDR3 DNA is TGTGCCGCGCGTACGTCAACTAATGAAAAACTGTTTTTT. Its protein product is CAARTSTNEKLFF.

The CDR3 DNA reads TGCGCCAGCAGCTTAGATTTCGGGGAGCAGTACTTC. Protein sequence: CASSLDFGEQYF. The V gene is TRBV5-1, the J gene TRBJ2-7, with D uncertain. The germline V and J ends were trimmed by 2 bases and 7 bases, with 10 bases remaining between them. The CDR3 covers 12 residues. Looked up from germline, CDR1 is SGHRS and CDR2 is YFSETQ.

The chain joins TRBV12-3 or TRBV12-4 to TRBJ2-3, with 7 positions matching TRBD1. There are 16 residues in the CDR3. J gave up 0 bases and V 7 bases, and 10 bases lay outside the gene matches. CDR3 sequence reads: CASTKTGQMSTDTQYF. The DNA for the CDR3 is TGTGCCAGCACCAAGACGGGACAGATGAGCACAGATACGCAGTATTTT.

The chain has TRBV20-1 and TRBJ1-2, with 9 positions matching TRBD1. Trimming took 5 bases from V and 7 from J; bases not matched to a gene: 11. Looked up from germline, CDR1 is DFQATT and CDR2 is SNEGSKA (reference sequence). The CDR3 loop spans 14 amino acids. The CDR3 loop reads CSAQPGQGIGGYTF. CDR3 coding DNA: TGCAGTGCTCAGCCGGGACAGGGCATCGGTGGCTACACCTTC.

This clonotype showed up just a few times. The rearrangement links TRBV4-2 to TRBJ1-3; D not resolved. V was clipped by 0 bases and J by 4 bases, with 4 bases between them. Germline loops: CDR1 LGHNA, CDR2 YNFKEQ. This CDR3 spans 13 amino acids. Written as DNA, the CDR3 is TGTGCCAGCAGCCAAGATCCCGGAAACACCATATATTTT. Amino acid sequence: CASSQDPGNTIYF.